This T cell receptor (beta chain) appears in the sequencing data of a study of blood T cell repertoires in COVID-19. Study-level information: The samples span acute and convalescent COVID-19 from the United States, Italy and Spain. PBMCs, B-cell-depleted T cells, or T cells were the source of the cDNA or gDNA that made up the material.

How the authors handled the data: Counts of nucleated cells, estimated from reference gene primer amplification, were obtained. Measured with immunoSEQ multiplex PCR; TCRdb has only the in-frame clones, and not every one. V, J and clone size were drawn from that table, and D and trimming were deduced from the DNA. The top ten hold 10% to 15% of the sample, which has roughly 250,000 clones, less than 90% seen once. Enrolment of Seattle patients took place during active infection, and they were followed longitudinally. This CDR3 has 13 amino acids. From germline, CDR1 is MNHNY and CDR2 SVGAGI (reference sequence). V lost 2 bases and J 6 bases, leaving 10 bases between the germline ends.

This receptor was taken from a woman between 25 and 40 years old with COVID-19, enrolled during active disease. The chain is built from TRBV6-6 and TRBJ1-1; D possibly corresponds to TRBD1 (6 bases). Sample: peripheral blood. The CDR3 loop reads CASSYPTGSEAFF. The CDR3 DNA follows: TGTGCCAGCAGTTACCCAACAGGGTCTGAAGCTTTCTTT.